Each of the 2 T cell receptor beta chains below was sequenced from the same sample in a study of cytomegalovirus exposure and HLA in healthy donors. The PCR made use of 60 Vbeta and 13 Jbeta primers. Only in-frame clones appear in the TCRdb table, and some are missing; sequencing was by immunoSEQ multiplex PCR. The data hold 91,000 or so clones, with about three quarters observed a single time. The sequenced material came from PBMCs. The receptor set was obtained from a man aged 25 to 40 in good health and CMV-seropositive.

This chain uses TRBV7-9 with TRBJ1-4, with no clear D. V dropped 0 bases and J dropped 8 bases, with 10 bases sitting between them. Germline CDR1 is SEHNR and CDR2 is FQNEAQ (reference sequence). There are 14 residues in the CDR3. Here the CDR3 DNA reads TGTGCCAGCAGCTTAGCGAGCCCTGTGGAAAAACTGTTTTTT. Translated, it gives CASSLASPVEKLFF.

This sequence joins TRBV5-1 and TRBJ2-5; D is perhaps TRBD1 (5 bases). CDR1 and CDR2 from the germline V gene are SGHRS and YFSETQ. With 0 bases removed from V and 5 bases from J, the gap between germline ends came to 14 bases. CDR3 size: 15 residues. The CDR3 region has the DNA TGCGCCAGCAGCTTGGAGGGGATAAGGGTGGAGACCCAGTACTTC. Its translation is CASSLEGIRVETQYF.